This T cell receptor beta chain appears in the sequencing data of a study of cytomegalovirus exposure and HLA in healthy donors (dated 2017 in TCRdb). Broadly, across the study: According to a later analysis, the roughly 120 validation repertoires were produced on the same platform as the 700 or so repertoires of the first cohort. The study was designed to test whether signatures of past pathogen exposure could be identified by cataloging public T cell receptors. Along with the approximately 620-subject first cohort, a separate validation cohort of over a hundred different subjects was used. To predict cytomegalovirus infection status, the study combined high-throughput TCR immunosequencing, statistical association of individual TCRs with disease status, and machine learning.

The library was obtained by the immunoSEQ multiplex PCR assay. Per the authors' processing: A statistical classification framework was developed to diagnose cytomegalovirus status using the catalog of TCR beta chain sequences. In TCRdb, the immuneACCESS table is reduced to in-frame sequences with V and J assigned. These tables do not hold every clone; where another copy was compared, an unresolved V gene accounts for under half, and the others remain unexplained. V and J calls and clone size follow that table, whereas D and trimming were derived from the DNA. This sample has 130,000 to 150,000 clones in its table, and roughly 89% of those were observed once. The top ten constitute about 10% of the sample. Reading the germline V gene gives CDR1 SGHRS and CDR2 YFSETQ. V drops 4 bases and J drops 5 bases, leaving 12 bases in between. The CDR3 spans 13 residues, from the cysteine through the phenylalanine. CDR3 DNA is the only sequence kept; it has 39 bases, read in frame from the first base.

Separate from the roughly 650-subject first cohort, the validation cohort of about 120 subjects was the group to which the donors belonged. General study outcomes and caveats: A total of around 150 TCR beta chains were listed by the study as associated with cytomegalovirus. Cytomegalovirus status was reported to be diagnosed by the classifier with high specificity and sensitivity in both the original and validation cohorts. In a later analysis, TCRs clustered in the first cohort were found to also tend to co-occur in the approximately 120 validation repertoires, with over 90% of cluster scores above 0. A later analysis had no HLA typing for the validation cohort, so co-occurrence there was scored across all 130 or so repertoires. Three of the identified cytomegalovirus-associated TCR beta chains were confirmed in vitro to be specific for cytomegalovirus antigens. Most TCR sequences were observed very rarely across donors, whereas some public TCRs were present in many individuals. The authors suggested that the approach could potentially be generalized to other disease states and immunological phenotypes.

Of note for this clone: The target of this receptor is not known. No clone much larger than this one lies a single base away; base qualities are absent.

The specimen was PBMCs. This TCR came from a woman aged 18-35 years in good health and CMV-seropositive. The V and J genes are TRBV5-1 and TRBJ2-5; 7 matching bases give a weak D call of TRBD2. The nucleotides read TGCGCCAGCAGCATGGGGGGGCAGGAGACCCAGTACTTC. Its coded protein is CASSMGGQETQYF. When the CDR3 is completed using the reference TRBV5-1 and TRBJ2-5 genes on either side, the full variable domain is KAGVTQTPRYLIKTRGQQVTLSCSPISGHRSVSWYQQTPGQGLQFLFEYFSETQRNKGNFPGRFSGRQFSNSRSEMNVSTLELGDSALYLCASSMGGQETQYFGPGTRLLVL.